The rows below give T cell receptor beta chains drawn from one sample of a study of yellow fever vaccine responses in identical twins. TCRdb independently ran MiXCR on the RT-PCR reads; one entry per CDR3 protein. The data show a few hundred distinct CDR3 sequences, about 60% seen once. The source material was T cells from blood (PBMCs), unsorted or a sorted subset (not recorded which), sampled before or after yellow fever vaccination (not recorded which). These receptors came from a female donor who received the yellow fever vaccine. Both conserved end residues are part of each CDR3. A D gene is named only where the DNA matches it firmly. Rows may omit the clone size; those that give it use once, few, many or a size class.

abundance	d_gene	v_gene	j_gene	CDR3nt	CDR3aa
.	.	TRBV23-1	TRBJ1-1	TGCGCCAGCCCGGGGGTGAACACTGAAGCTTTCTTT	CASPGVNTEAFF
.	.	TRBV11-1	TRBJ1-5	TGTGCCAGCAGCTTAGTCGGGAGTAGCAATCAGCCCCAGCATTTT	CASSLVGSSNQPQHF
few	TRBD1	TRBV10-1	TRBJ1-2	TGCGCCAGCAGACCAGGACAGGGGGAAATTCTTGATGGCTACACCTTC	CASRPGQGEILDGYTF
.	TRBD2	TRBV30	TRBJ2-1	TGTGCCTGGAGGACTAGCGCTTCGTACAATGAGCAGTTCTTC	CAWRTSASYNEQFF
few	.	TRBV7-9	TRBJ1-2	TGTGCCAGCAGCGTCAGTGAGCTTAACTATGGCTACACCTTC	CASSVSELNYGYTF
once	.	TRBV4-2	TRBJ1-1	TGTGCCAGCAGCCAAGTCCAGGGCGCCACTGAAGCTTTCTTT	CASSQVQGATEAFF
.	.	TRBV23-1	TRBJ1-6	TGCGCCAGCAGTCGACCTCCAGGACAGTATAATTCACCCCTCCACTTT	CASSRPPGQYNSPLHF
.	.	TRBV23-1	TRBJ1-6	TGCGCCAGCGCAGCTAGGCCGGGACCACCCGGTTCACCCCTCCACTTT	CASAARPGPPGSPLHF
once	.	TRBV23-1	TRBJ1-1	TGCGCCAGCAGTGTGACAGAGAACACTGAAGCTTTCTTT	CASSVTENTEAFF
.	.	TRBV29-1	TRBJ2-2	TGCAGCGTTGAAGATCGCGTGGGCGGGAACGTACCCGGGGAGCTGTTTTTT	CSVEDRVGGNVPGELFF
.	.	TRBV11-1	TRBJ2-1	TGTGCCAGCAGCTTAGCTCAAGGGGGTGACAATGAGCAGTTCTTC	CASSLAQGGDNEQFF
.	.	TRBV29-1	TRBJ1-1	TGCAGCGTTGTTCCAGGGAACACTGAAGCTTTCTTT	CSVVPGNTEAFF
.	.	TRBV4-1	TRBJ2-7	TGCGCCAGCAGCCAAGAAAGCCCCGACGAGCAGTACTTC	CASSQESPDEQYF
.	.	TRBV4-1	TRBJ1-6	TGCGCCAGCCTGCCCAAGCCAGGGAATTCACCCCTCCACTTT	CASLPKPGNSPLHF
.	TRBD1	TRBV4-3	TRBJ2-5	TGCGCCAGCAGCCAAGAATGGGACAGGGGCCAAGAGACCCAGTACTTC	CASSQEWDRGQETQYF
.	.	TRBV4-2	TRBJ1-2	TGTGCCAGCAGCCAAGAAGCGGGGGCACTCCACTATGGCTACACCTTC	CASSQEAGALHYGYTF
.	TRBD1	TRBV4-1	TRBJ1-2	TGCGCCAGCAGCCCACAGGGGGCGGGCGGCTACACCTTC	CASSPQGAGGYTF
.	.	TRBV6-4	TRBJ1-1	TGTGCCAGCAGTGACACTTACCCTACTGAAGCTTTCTTT	CASSDTYPTEAFF
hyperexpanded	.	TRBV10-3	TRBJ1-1	TGTGCCATCAGTGAGTCCTTCAGGGGTAACACTGAAGCTTTCTTT	CAISESFRGNTEAFF
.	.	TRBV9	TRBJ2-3	TGTGCCAGCAGCGGCCGACAGGGAGGGCCAGATACGCAGTATTTT	CASSGRQGGPDTQYF
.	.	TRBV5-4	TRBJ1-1	TGTGCCAGCAGCTTGGGGGCGGGGGACACTGAAGCTTTCTTT	CASSLGAGDTEAFF
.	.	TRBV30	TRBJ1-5	TGTGCCTGGAGTGTACAGAACCGATTTGACAGGCTGAATCAGCCCCAGCATTTT	CAWSVQNRFDRLNQPQHF
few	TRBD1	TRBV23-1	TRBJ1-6	TGCGCCAGCAGTACCAGGGGGGAAAATAATTCACCCCTCCACTTT	CASSTRGENNSPLHF
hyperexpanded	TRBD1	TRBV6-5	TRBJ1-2	TGTGCCAGCAGTTACTCAACCTCGGGACAGTACTATGGCTACACCTTC	CASSYSTSGQYYGYTF
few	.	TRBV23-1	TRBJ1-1	TGCGCCAGCAGGAGGAGGGGACGGGACCGTGAAGCTTTCTTT	CASRRRGRDREAFF
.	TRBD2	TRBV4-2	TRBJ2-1	TGTGCCAGCAGCCAAGATGGCGCGGGAGGGCCCAATGAGCAGTTCTTC	CASSQDGAGGPNEQFF
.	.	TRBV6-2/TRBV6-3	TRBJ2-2	TGTGCCAGCAGTTACGGAGGCGGGGAGCTGTTTTTT	CASSYGGGELFF
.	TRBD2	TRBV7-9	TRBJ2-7	TGTGCCAGCAGCGCTCGACTAGCGGACGAGCAGTACTTC	CASSARLADEQYF
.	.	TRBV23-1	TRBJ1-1	TGCGCCAGCAGTCAATCGCGGCAGAAAAATGGACCTGAAGCTTTCTTT	CASSQSRQKNGPEAFF
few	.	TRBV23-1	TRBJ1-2	TGCGCCAGCAGTCATTTGAGGACCACTTGGGCCTATGGCTACACCTTC	CASSHLRTTWAYGYTF
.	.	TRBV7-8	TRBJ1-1	TGTGCCAGCAGTTGGGGACAATATAACACTGAAGCTTTCTTT	CASSWGQYNTEAFF
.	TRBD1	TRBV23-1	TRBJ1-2	TGCGCCAGCAGTCCAACGGACAGGGAGGGTTCTGGCTACACCTTC	CASSPTDREGSGYTF